The rows below give T cell receptor beta chains drawn from one sample of a study of early T cells in non-severe SARS-CoV-2 infection. TCRdb processed the 5' RACE reads anew with MiXCR; each CDR3 protein has one entry. The sample gives tens of thousands of distinct CDR3 sequences, less than 11% of which show up once; about 4.4% is in the top ten. The sample consisted of whole blood. The origin of the receptors is an adult who was a healthcare worker with PCR-confirmed SARS-CoV-2 infection or an uninfected control (not recorded which). Both conserved end residues are part of each CDR3.

v_gene	j_gene	CDR3aa
TRBV7-2	TRBJ2-5	CASSPLRASGQRETQYF
TRBV5-1	TRBJ2-3	CASSLKGAGTDTQYF
TRBV4-1	TRBJ2-7	CASSQVWLPGGQQYF
TRBV7-2	TRBJ2-1	CASSLRGLGVYNEQFF
TRBV7-2	TRBJ2-1	CASSLAGARNEQFF
TRBV29-1	TRBJ1-2	CSAGRDGYTF
TRBV18	TRBJ2-7	CASSPPGVYEQYF
TRBV6-6	TRBJ2-7	CASSYSERGGNEQYF
TRBV5-5	TRBJ2-7	CASSQAVTGGNEQYF
TRBV7-6	TRBJ2-1	CASSPTPTENEQFF
TRBV12-3/TRBV12-4	TRBJ2-1	CASSFFRVNEQFF
TRBV5-1	TRBJ2-1	CASSPADGSSYNEQFF
TRBV10-3	TRBJ2-3	CAISERQPSTDTQYF
TRBV5-1	TRBJ2-3	CASSPHGSSGAPDTQYF
TRBV29-1	TRBJ2-3	CSVDHLAGGRTDTQYF
TRBV7-2	TRBJ2-5	CASSSRRGAETQYF
TRBV27	TRBJ2-7	CASSWTSGAYEQYF
TRBV4-3	TRBJ2-2	CASSQDRRSGELFF
TRBV19	TRBJ2-1	CASSRAPHEQFF
TRBV9	TRBJ2-1	CASSESGLAYNEQFF
TRBV7-7	TRBJ1-1	CASSQGQGAEAFF
TRBV25-1	TRBJ1-4	CASSDHRGNEKLFF
TRBV5-4	TRBJ2-5	CASSLELEETQYF
TRBV24-1	TRBJ2-3	CATSDPSPDSHTQYF
TRBV4-1	TRBJ1-1	CASSFQGRGTEAFF
TRBV20-1	TRBJ2-1	CSAREVWAVNEQFF
TRBV20-1	TRBJ2-1	CSARKGQILYNEQFF
TRBV12-3/TRBV12-4	TRBJ2-7	CASSLSGFSYEQYF
TRBV30	TRBJ2-1	CAWSRQGEVRDNEQFF
TRBV6-2/TRBV6-3	TRBJ2-1	CASTRDGRLYNEQFF
TRBV7-9	TRBJ2-5	CASKSWTSGSGETQYF
TRBV7-2	TRBJ2-1	CASSFKGTSGYNEQFF
TRBV6-2/TRBV6-3	TRBJ2-3	CASSPPIPRSIDTQYF
TRBV27	TRBJ2-3	CVTWRGSTDTQYF
TRBV30	TRBJ2-2	CAWSLWSGSKGGELFF
TRBV5-4	TRBJ2-7	CASSRQQYF
TRBV6-5	TRBJ2-7	CASSSLRDRVVESSYEQYF
TRBV9	TRBJ2-5	CASSTTGGGAGETQYF
TRBV7-7	TRBJ2-6	CASSLGTGRAGANVLTF
TRBV9	TRBJ1-2	CASEGLNYGYTF
TRBV20-1	TRBJ2-7	CSARSSGRNEQYF
TRBV9	TRBJ2-1	CASSATSGGYNEQFF
TRBV5-1	TRBJ1-3	CASSLDASFSGNTIYF
TRBV18	TRBJ2-3	CASSIGTATDTQYF
TRBV29-1	TRBJ2-7	CSVEEPVSRGYEQYF